This T cell receptor (beta chain) was identified in a study of PD-1 blockade in classical Hodgkin lymphoma. Only in-frame clones appear in the TCRdb table, and some are missing; sequencing was by immunoSEQ multiplex PCR. The repertoire has approximately 100,000 clones, just under 95% of them found once; the top ten carry over 2.5%. Every patient was affected by relapse after autologous stem cell transplantation, while exposure to brentuximab vedotin was not uniform. The study, taken as a whole, reports: Before treatment, TCR diversity in newly diagnosed patients was reportedly lower than in healthy donors. Whereas CD4+ TCR diversity had risen significantly by C4D1, CD8+ TCR diversity had not.

The CDR3 has 17 amino acids. Germline V gene lookup returns CDR1 MGHRA and CDR2 YSYEKL. Between the trimmed V and J ends, which lost 0 bases and 1 base, there was a span of 16 bases. This clone has only one observation. Its target is not known. This clonotype was obtained from a human donor with classical Hodgkin lymphoma. The J gene is TRBJ2-7, the V gene TRBV4-1; D could derive from TRBD1 or TRBD2 (5 bases each). This specimen was peripheral blood mononuclear cells (PBMCs), taken at baseline. The CDR3 nucleotides read TGCGCCAGCAGCCAAGATAGTTTGAGGGGCAGTTCCTACGAGCAGTACTTC. Protein sequence: CASSQDSLRGSSYEQYF.